The 27 T cell receptor beta chains presented below share a single source sample, sequenced in a study of shared clonotypes between healthy human individuals. The table came from immunoSEQ multiplex PCR; TCRdb's copy has only in-frame clones and leaves some out. The sample records approximately 1.4 million clones, around 98% being singletons. Sequencing input: naive CD4+ T cells sorted from blood. Subset denoted: CD45RA+ positively selected. All receptors come from a man aged 25 to 40 in good health.

In the case of this clone: Within the sample, other DNA sequences also encode this same CDR3. The chain combines TRBV11-2 with TRBJ2-7; no firm D call. The CDR3 loop spans 15 amino acids. Germline V gene data show CDR1 as SGHAT and CDR2 as FQNNGV. V was clipped by 1 base and J by 0 bases, with 10 bases between them. CDR3 sequence: CASSLVVGLSYEQYF. In DNA form, the CDR3 reads TGTGCCAGCAGCTTAGTAGTCGGCCTCTCCTACGAGCAGTACTTC.

V gene TRBV20-1 combines with J gene TRBJ2-3; D is undetermined. CDR3 length: 11 amino acids. Per germline, CDR1 DFQATT and CDR2 SNEGSKA (reference sequence). The V and J ends lost 5 bases and 4 bases respectively, with 7 bases between them. DNA of the CDR3: TGCAGTGCTCCGAGCTCAGATACGCAGTATTTT. Residues: CSAPSSDTQYF.

This clone came up once. The rearrangement joins TRBV5-4 to TRBJ1-1; D is undetermined. The CDR3 extends over 15 amino acids. Germline V CDR1 and CDR2: SGHNT, YYREEE (reference sequence). V lost 1 base and J lost 4, with 14 bases in between. CDR3 sequence (DNA): TGTGCCAGCAGCTTGAAGGACCTATTTGGCACTGAAGCTTTCTTT. It translates to CASSLKDLFGTEAFF.

This clone occurred once. The gene calls are TRBV5-1 and TRBJ2-2; 9 bases align to TRBD2. Losses at the gene ends were 3 bases for V and 1 base for J; bases not matched to a gene: 4. Germline V gene sequence: CDR1 SGHRS, CDR2 YFSETQ. The CDR3 has 16 residues. CDR3 nucleotides: TGCGCCAGCAGCTCGGGACTAGCCTTGAACACCGGGGAGCTGTTTTTT. Translated, it gives CASSSGLALNTGELFF.

Here the CDR3 DNA reads TGTGCCAGCAGCTCCCCGAACGGGTTCACTGAAGCTTTCTTT. Translated, it gives CASSSPNGFTEAFF. V is TRBV7-9 and J is TRBJ1-1; no clear D gene. The CDR3 covers 14 residues. Germline lookup yields CDR1 SEHNR and CDR2 FQNEAQ (reference sequence). The ends were cut back, 4 bases at V and 4 bases at J, with 13 bases in the middle. The variable domain in full, with the rest retrieved from reference TRBV7-9 and TRBJ1-1, is DTGVSQNPRHKITKRGQNVTFRCDPISEHNRLYWYRQTLGQGPEFLTYFQNEAQLEKSRLLSDRFSAERPKGSFSTLEIQRTEQGDSAMYLCASSSPNGFTEAFFGQGTRLTVV.

This clone appeared a few times. This rearrangement joins TRBV5-1 to TRBJ2-2; 9 bases match TRBD1. CDR1 SGHRS and CDR2 YFSETQ come from the germline V gene. The CDR3 is 17 residues long. Trimming took 4 bases from V and 7 from J; bases not matched to a gene: 14. The DNA for the CDR3 is TGCGCCAGCAGCCCTCTTTCGGGACAGGGAGTTTTCGGGGAGCTGTTTTTT. It translates to CASSPLSGQGVFGELFF.

Only one count was recorded for this clone. The chain employs TRBV28 and TRBJ1-5; the D is unclear. The V and J ends lost 5 bases and 0 bases respectively, with 11 bases between them. Germline V gene lookup returns CDR1 MDHEN and CDR2 SYDVKM. The CDR3 is 15 amino acids. Here the CDR3 reads CASSREVLSNQPQHF. In nucleotides, the CDR3 is TGTGCCAGCAGTAGGGAGGTACTTAGCAATCAGCCCCAGCATTTT.

This chain links TRBV5-1 with TRBJ2-3; TRBD2 matches 12 bases. Trimming removed 4 bases from V and 0 bases from J; junction bases left unmatched: 6. Germline assignment: CDR1 SGHRS and CDR2 YFSETQ. The CDR3 covers 17 residues. This chain's CDR3 is CASSGLAGGHSTDTQYF. CDR3 coding DNA: TGCGCCAGCAGCGGGCTAGCGGGAGGGCATAGCACAGATACGCAGTATTTT.

The chain is built from TRBV18 and TRBJ1-5, with D perhaps TRBD1 (5 bases). V was cut by 6 bases and J by 2 bases, with 14 bases left in between. Germline-derived CDR1 and CDR2 are KGHSH and LQKENI. The CDR3 spans 15 residues. The CDR3 reads CASSPGLEGNQPQHF. The CDR3 nucleotides are TGTGCCAGCTCGCCAGGGTTGGAAGGCAATCAGCCCCAGCATTTT.

The chain is built from TRBV7-3 and TRBJ2-7; D perhaps matches TRBD1 (6 bases). The CDR3 length is 15 residues. Trimming left V 2 bases short and J 1 base short, with 12 bases between. Germline CDR1 is SGHTA and CDR2 is FQGTGA. The CDR3 loop is CASSLGAGTSYEQYF. CDR3 bases: TGTGCCAGCAGCTTAGGGGCAGGGACATCCTACGAGCAGTACTTC.

The chain carries TRBV10-3 and TRBJ2-7, with TRBD1 matching 10 bases. This CDR3 region has 14 residues. The germline V gene has CDR1 ENHRY and CDR2 SYGVKD. J lost 2 bases, V lost 4 bases, and 2 bases had no gene match. The CDR3 DNA reads TGTGCCATCAGTGGGGACAGGGGAACCTACGAGCAGTACTTC. It yields the protein CAISGDRGTYEQYF.

This chain joins TRBV6-6 and TRBJ1-5; D is undetermined. The CDR3 totals 12 residues. The V gene's germline CDR1 is MNHNY and CDR2 SVGAGI (reference sequence). V dropped 6 bases and J dropped 4 bases, with 7 bases sitting between them. This CDR3 reads CASRTSNQPQHF. For the CDR3, the DNA is TGTGCCAGCAGGACGTCTAATCAGCCCCAGCATTTT.

The V and J genes are TRBV25-1 and TRBJ2-1; TRBD1 is a possible D gene (6 bases). Germline V lookup: CDR1 MGHDK, CDR2 SYGVNS. The CDR3 covers 14 residues. Between the trimmed V and J ends, which lost 4 bases and 3 bases, there was a span of 10 bases. This CDR3 is CASSGHRVYNEQFF. CDR3 nucleotide sequence: TGTGCCAGCAGTGGTCACAGGGTCTACAATGAGCAGTTCTTC. The full variable domain, completed using reference TRBV25-1 and TRBJ2-1, is EADIYQTPRYLVIGTGKKITLECSQTMGHDKMYWYQQDPGMELHLIHYSYGVNSTEKGDLSSESTVSRIRTEHFPLTLESARPSHTSQYLCASSGHRVYNEQFFGPGTRLTVL.

V is TRBV5-6 and J is TRBJ2-7; 7 bases line up with TRBD2. V was clipped by 2 bases and J by 5 bases; unmatched bases: 10. This CDR3 has 15 amino acids. Per germline, CDR1 SGHDT and CDR2 YYEEEE. CDR3 protein: CASSFQSASGHEQYF. In nucleotides, the CDR3 is TGTGCCAGCAGCTTCCAGAGCGCTAGCGGTCACGAGCAGTACTTC.

The chain carries TRBV6-1 and TRBJ2-2, with D tentatively TRBD1 or TRBD2 (5 bases each). The V end was cut by 1 base, the J end by 6 bases, with 9 bases between. Per germline, CDR1 MNHNS and CDR2 SASEGT. The CDR3 consists of 14 residues. The CDR3 nucleotides read TGTGCCAGCAGTGAAGTTGGGACCGCCGGGGAGCTGTTTTTT. Amino acids: CASSEVGTAGELFF.

The CDR3: CASRQRGYPDTQYF. CDR3 DNA: TGTGCCAGTAGACAGAGGGGCTACCCAGATACGCAGTATTTT. The chain recombines TRBV19 with TRBJ2-3; D tentatively reads TRBD1 or TRBD2 (5 bases each). Germline V CDR1 and CDR2: LNHDA, SQIVND (reference sequence). With 6 bases removed from V and 4 bases from J, the gap between germline ends came to 14 bases. This CDR3 contains 14 residues.

This clone was observed once. The rearrangement uses TRBV5-6 and TRBJ1-1, with 7 bases fitting TRBD1. The germline CDR1 and CDR2 sequences are SGHDT and YYEEEE. The CDR3 consists of 16 residues. V gave up 4 bases and J gave up 1 base; unmatched junction bases: 10. The CDR3 DNA follows: TGTGCCAGCAGCAAACGGACAGGTCCTGCGAACACTGAAGCTTTCTTT. This translates into CASSKRTGPANTEAFF. Supplemented by reference TRBV5-6 and TRBJ1-1, the full variable domain reads DAGVTQSPTHLIKTRGQQVTLRCSPKSGHDTVSWYQQALGQGPQFIFQYYEEEERQRGNFPDRFSGHQFPNYSSELNVNALLLGDSALYLCASSKRTGPANTEAFFGQGTRLTVV.

The genes are TRBV7-6 and TRBJ2-1; 13 nucleotides line up with TRBD2. Germline CDR1 reads SGHVS; CDR2 reads FNYEAQ. The CDR3 consists of 16 residues. The V gene end was trimmed by 4 bases and the J gene end by 7 bases; junction bases not matched to a gene: 7. The CDR3 reads CASSSPGLAGKNEQFF. DNA for the CDR3: TGTGCCAGCAGCTCACCGGGACTAGCGGGGAAAAATGAGCAGTTCTTC.

This chain links TRBV7-3 with TRBJ2-2; the D is unclear. This CDR3 has 13 amino acids. The V end lost 4 bases, the J end lost 1 base, and 4 bases lay between the germline ends. Germline CDR1 SGHTA, CDR2 FQGTGA. The CDR3, as DNA: TGTGCCAGCAGCTCAATGAACACCGGGGAGCTGTTTTTT. It yields the protein CASSSMNTGELFF.

The chain employs TRBV9 and TRBJ2-3; TRBD2 aligns across 8 bases. Germline V gene sequence: CDR1 SGDLS, CDR2 YYNGEE. The CDR3 spans 15 residues. The V and J ends lost 4 bases and 3 bases, in that order; junction bases with no gene match: 7. CDR3: CASSLVSGMTDTQYF. CDR3 bases: TGTGCCAGCAGCCTTGTTAGCGGGATGACAGATACGCAGTATTTT.

J is TRBJ2-5 and V is TRBV29-1; no firm D call. The V end lost 7 bases, the J end lost 4 bases, and 4 bases lay between the germline ends. CDR3 length: 9 amino acids. CDR1 is SQVTM, CDR2 ANQGSEA, per germline. As DNA, the CDR3 is TGCAGCGCGGGAGAGACCCAGTACTTC. Its translation: CSAGETQYF.

The rearrangement joins TRBV11-1 to TRBJ2-7; tentatively, D is TRBD2 (6 bases). V lost 5 bases and J 4 bases, leaving 12 bases between the germline ends. This CDR3 has 13 amino acids. The V gene's germline CDR1 is SGHAT and CDR2 FQDESV (reference sequence). The CDR3 sequence is CASSPGTYYEQYF. CDR3 nucleotides: TGTGCCAGCAGCCCTGGGACTTATTACGAGCAGTACTTC.

The chain uses TRBV5-6 and TRBJ2-5; 9 nucleotides match TRBD1. The CDR3 runs 15 residues. The germline V gene encodes CDR1 SGHDT and CDR2 YYEEEE. V lost 2 bases and J lost 5; bases outside the gene matches: 7. CDR3 sequence reads: CASSLAGQGLETQYF. CDR3 DNA sequence: TGTGCCAGCAGCTTAGCTGGACAGGGGTTGGAGACCCAGTACTTC.

The rearrangement joins TRBV9 to TRBJ2-1; 8 bases are shared with TRBD2. Germline V CDR1 and CDR2: SGDLS, YYNGEE. With V trimmed by 1 base and J by 8 bases, 17 bases remained unmatched. The CDR3 contains 18 residues. The CDR3 region has the DNA TGTGCCAGCAGCGTAAACCCAACGCCCAGCGGGAGTAGCGATGAGCAGTTCTTC. It translates to CASSVNPTPSGSSDEQFF.

The chain has TRBV4-1 and TRBJ1-2; D call uncertain. CDR1 is MGHRA and CDR2 is YSYEKL in the germline V gene. CDR3 length: 14 residues. The V and J ends lost 3 bases and 1 base respectively, with 9 bases between them. CDR3 loop: CASSQTQLNYGYTF. DNA of the CDR3: TGCGCCAGCAGCCAGACACAACTTAACTATGGCTACACCTTC.

In this sample, this clone turned up once. J is TRBJ2-3 and V is TRBV5-1, with D unresolved. The ends were cut back, 5 bases at V and 0 bases at J, with 13 bases in the middle. The CDR3 runs 15 residues. The germline CDR1 and CDR2 sequences are SGHRS and YFSETQ. The CDR3 sequence is CASRSDPVSTDTQYF. CDR3 nucleotides: TGCGCCAGCAGGTCGGACCCGGTTAGCACAGATACGCAGTATTTT.

V is TRBV6-6 and J is TRBJ1-2; D is unresolved. CDR3 length: 15 amino acids. The V end lost 6 bases, the J end lost 3 bases, and 17 bases lay between the germline ends. The germline CDR1 and CDR2 sequences are MNHNY and SVGAGI (reference sequence). CDR3 in amino acids: CASSRFGAVDYGYTF. The DNA of the CDR3 is TGTGCCAGCAGCCGGTTTGGAGCGGTAGACTATGGCTACACCTTC.